This T cell receptor beta chain was sequenced in a study of blood T cell repertoires in COVID-19. Germline V gene data show CDR1 as KGHDR and CDR2 as SFDVKD. The CDR3 has 16 residues. Trimming shortened V by 4 bases and J by 3 bases, and 14 bases separated the two germline ends. Original processing notes: For nucleated cells, counts were estimated from reference gene primer amplification. The protocol was immunoSEQ multiplex PCR, while the TCRdb copy is restricted to in-frame clones and leaves out a portion. That table gives V, J and clone size, and the DNA gave D and trimming. This sample has 250,000 to 300,000 clones, with 83% found just once.

The clonotype was recovered from a man between 60 and 75 years old who had recovered from COVID-19. V is TRBV24-1 and J is TRBJ1-4, with D perhaps TRBD1 (6 bases). Sample: peripheral blood. Written as DNA, the CDR3 is TGTGCCACCAGTGACCCGCCTAGGACAGCTAATGAAAAACTGTTTTTT. This gives the protein CATSDPPRTANEKLFF.